These 2 T cell receptor beta chains were sequenced from one sample in a study of breast tumors, draining lymph nodes, adjacent tissues. TCRdb independently ran MiXCR on the multiplex PCR reads; one entry per CDR3 protein. The sample has approximately 130,000 distinct CDR3 sequences, roughly 20% seen once; the top ten hold 2.2%. The lymph nodes were axillary draining lymph nodes from breast cancer patients. The sequenced sample consisted of axillary lymph node tissue. The receptor set was obtained from a female donor with breast cancer. Some clones in this sample may be carry-over from other donors' samples.

This clonotype was observed many times. The rearrangement uses TRBV29-1 and TRBJ2-6; maybe TRBD1 (6 bases). The CDR3 loop spans 15 amino acids. Looked up from germline, CDR1 is SQVTM and CDR2 is ANQGSEA. Trimming removed 7 bases at V and 1 base at J, with 14 bases between. DNA for the CDR3: TGCAGCGCAAGTTCAACAGGGTCTGGGGCCAACGTCCTGACTTTC. Protein product: CSASSTGSGANVLTF.

At least ten counts were recorded for this clonotype. The genes are TRBV20-1 and TRBJ2-1; TRBD2 agrees at 13 bases. The trim removed 6 bases at V and 0 bases at J, leaving 17 bases unmatched. The CDR3 extends over 20 amino acids. Germline-derived CDR1 and CDR2 are DFQATT and SNEGSKA (reference sequence). This chain's CDR3 is CSALNPGTSGIGSSYNEQFF. The DNA for the CDR3 is TGCAGTGCCCTTAATCCTGGGACTAGCGGGATAGGGAGCTCCTACAATGAGCAGTTCTTC.